The text below deals with one TCR beta chain. Trimming cost V 2 bases and J 0 bases, with 8 bases left between them. CDR3 length: 16 residues. The germline V gene has CDR1 MNHEY and CDR2 SVGAGI. Data came from immunoSEQ multiplex PCR; TCRdb stores just in-frame clones and leaves some out. The sample has 65,000 or so clones, 94% seen once. These data originate in a study of CD4 T cells in relation to SARS-CoV-2 and coronaviruses. CD4+ T cells from unexposed donors were obtained before the COVID-19 pandemic (2011-2018). The TCR originated in a human donor in good health. The specimen sequenced was naive CD4+ T cells from PBMCs. Subset denoted: naive CD4+ T cells isolated by negative enrichment. The genes are TRBV6-5 and TRBJ2-6, with a weak D call TRBD1 (6 bases). The CDR3 reads CASSYGQSSGANVLTF. In DNA form, the CDR3 reads TGTGCCAGCAGTTACGGACAGAGCTCTGGGGCCAACGTCCTGACTTTC.